Below are 23 T cell receptor beta chains sequenced from a single sample in a study of blood T cell repertoires in COVID-19 (dated by TCRdb to 2018 to 2021). Library preparation used the immunoSEQ multiplex PCR assay. This immuneACCESS table, as held by TCRdb, lists in-frame sequences with V and J called but not all clones. Of the missing ones, under half trace to an unresolved V gene in checked studies; the others have no known cause. The sample includes about 160,000 clones, with roughly 93% observed a single time. The top ten constitute under 5% of the sample. The specimen sequenced was peripheral blood. Receptor source: a woman between 50 and 59 years old with acute or convalescent COVID-19.

For this clone: One junction end does not reproduce the germline sequence, and a read error may be involved. The chain employs TRBV2 and TRBJ2-5; 10 nucleotides align to TRBD2. The CDR3 length is 15 residues. The germline V gene has CDR1 SNHLY and CDR2 FYNNEI. CDR3 bases: TGTGCCAGCAGTAAAGCGGGGGGGTACCAAGAGACCCAGTACTTC. Translating gives CASSKAGGYQETQYF.

This rearrangement joins TRBV18 to TRBJ1-1, with D perhaps matching TRBD1 (6 bases). The CDR3 length is 16 residues. Germline assignment: CDR1 KGHSH and CDR2 LQKENI. Trimming took off 2 bases at V and 1 base at J, with 14 bases between the two ends. The CDR3 spells CASSPGAGATNTEAFF. In DNA form, the CDR3 reads TGTGCCAGCTCACCAGGGGCAGGGGCCACGAACACTGAAGCTTTCTTT.

The CDR3 nucleotides read TGTGCCAGCAGCCAGGGAACACTAGCGGGAGTATATGAGCAGTTCTTC. Residues: CASSQGTLAGVYEQFF. This sequence joins TRBV3-1 (or the pseudogene TRBV3-2) and TRBJ2-1; 11 nucleotides align to TRBD2. This CDR3 is 16 amino acids long. The junction had 9 bases not matched to a gene; V was cut back by 3 bases and J by 8 bases. Germline values: CDR1 LGHDT, CDR2 YNNKEL (reference sequence).

J is TRBJ2-2 and V is TRBV18; 10 nucleotides align to TRBD2. Germline V lookup: CDR1 KGHSH, CDR2 LQKENI. Trimming removed 3 bases from V and 1 base from J; junction bases left unmatched: 11. This CDR3 contains 19 residues. CDR3 sequence: CASSPVPAGGSMNTGELFF. CDR3 coding DNA: TGTGCCAGCTCACCTGTCCCAGCGGGAGGGTCGATGAACACCGGGGAGCTGTTTTTT.

J is TRBJ2-5 and V is TRBV2; 7 bases are shared with TRBD2. Germline loops: CDR1 SNHLY, CDR2 FYNNEI. The CDR3 runs 13 residues. The V gene end was trimmed by 5 bases and the J gene end by 5 bases; junction bases not matched to a gene: 5. As DNA, the CDR3 is TGTGCCAGCAGTAGGAGGGAGGGGGAGACCCAGTACTTC. This gives the protein CASSRREGETQYF.

This CDR3 reads CASSRRGVELFF. Written as DNA, the CDR3 is TGCGCCAGCAGCCGAAGAGGAGTTGAGCTGTTTTTT. This rearrangement joins TRBV5-1 to TRBJ2-2, with D unresolved. The length of the CDR3 is 12 residues. Germline CDR1 is SGHRS and CDR2 is YFSETQ. V lost 4 bases, J lost 11 bases, and 12 bases lay in between.

The chain links TRBV24-1 to TRBJ1-2, with a tentative D call TRBD1 (6 bases). Trimming pared 6 bases from V and 2 bases from J, leaving 9 bases between. Looked up from germline, CDR1 is KGHDR and CDR2 is SFDVKD. This CDR3 has 13 residues. In nucleotides, the CDR3 is TGTGCCACCAGTCAAGGACAGAACTATGGCTACACCTTC. Protein: CATSQGQNYGYTF.

This chain joins TRBV7-3 and TRBJ1-6; D gene unclear. The V and J ends lost 3 bases and 8 bases respectively, with 11 bases between them. The CDR3 totals 14 residues. In germline, CDR1 is SGHTA, CDR2 FQGTGA. CDR3 region: CASSFPGWDSPLHF. The CDR3 coding sequence is TGTGCCAGCAGCTTTCCAGGATGGGATTCACCCCTCCACTTT.

The rearrangement joins TRBV7-3 to TRBJ2-3; 10 positions agree with TRBD2. J gave up 4 bases and V 4 bases, and 11 bases lay outside the gene matches. Germline V gene lookup returns CDR1 SGHTA and CDR2 FQGTGA. The CDR3 has 17 residues. CDR3 nucleotides: TGTGCCAGCAGCTCCCTCTTGAGCGGGGGGGCCGCAGATACGCAGTATTTT. Protein: CASSSLLSGGAADTQYF. The full variable domain, with the rest looked up from reference TRBV7-3 and TRBJ2-3, is GAGVSQTPSNKVTEKGKYVELRCDPISGHTALYWYRQSLGQGPEFLIYFQGTGAADDSGLPNDRFFAVRPEGSVSTLKIQRTERGDSAVYLCASSSLLSGGAADTQYFGPGTRLTVL.

This sequence joins TRBV7-3 and TRBJ2-1; TRBD1 agrees at 9 bases. This CDR3 contains 16 residues. Trimming removed 4 bases from V and 9 bases from J; junction bases left unmatched: 13. Germline loops: CDR1 SGHTA, CDR2 FQGTGA. Here the CDR3 reads CASSSRALDRGGEQFF. CDR3 sequence (DNA): TGTGCCAGCAGCTCTCGCGCCTTGGACAGGGGAGGTGAGCAGTTCTTC.

The rearrangement links TRBV6-6 to TRBJ2-7, with TRBD2 as a possible D gene (6 bases). Germline loops: CDR1 MNHNY, CDR2 SVGAGI (reference sequence). V was trimmed by 7 bases and J by 6 bases, leaving 22 bases between them. The CDR3 is 15 residues long. Here the CDR3 DNA reads TGTGCCAGCACTTCCACGACTAGATCTGTAGGCGAGCAGTACTTC. It specifies CASTSTTRSVGEQYF.

In this sample, this clone turned up once. Other DNA sequences from this sample encode an identical CDR3 as well. The chain carries TRBV19 and TRBJ2-7, with a tentative D call TRBD2 (5 bases). The V and J ends lost 2 bases and 3 bases respectively, with 8 bases between them. Per the germline V gene, CDR1 is LNHDA and CDR2 is SQIVND (reference sequence). CDR3 size: 13 residues. CDR3 residues: CASSISGSYEQYF. CDR3 nucleotide sequence: TGTGCCAGTAGTATATCGGGGAGCTACGAGCAGTACTTC.

This clone has more than one count but fewer than ten. The rearrangement uses TRBV18 and TRBJ1-6; unclear D gene. This CDR3 spans 19 amino acids. The germline V and J ends were trimmed by 4 bases and 0 bases, with 19 bases remaining between them. Germline V gives CDR1 KGHSH, CDR2 LQKENI. The CDR3 loop is CASSLPTTLPGSYNSPLHF. The CDR3 nucleotides read TGTGCCAGCTCACTCCCTACAACCCTTCCGGGCTCCTATAATTCACCCCTCCACTTT. The full variable domain, in which reference TRBV18 and TRBJ1-6 provide the parts outside the CDR3, is NAGVMQNPRHLVRRRGQEARLRCSPMKGHSHVYWYRQLPEEGLKFMVYLQKENIIDESGMPKERFSAEFPKEGPSILRIQQVVRGDSAAYFCASSLPTTLPGSYNSPLHFGNGTRLTVT.

The chain combines TRBV2 with TRBJ1-1, with unresolved D. Germline V gene data show CDR1 as SNHLY and CDR2 as FYNNEI. The CDR3 sequence is 13 residues long. V shed 7 bases and J shed 0 bases, with 9 bases lying between them. In DNA form, the CDR3 reads TGTGCCAGCAATTGGCGGATGAACACTGAAGCTTTCTTT. Encoded protein: CASNWRMNTEAFF.

The chain joins TRBV2 to TRBJ1-1; TRBD1 might be the D (6 bases). With 6 bases removed from V and 4 bases from J, the gap between germline ends came to 12 bases. CDR1 is SNHLY and CDR2 is FYNNEI in the germline V gene. The CDR3 runs 13 residues. CDR3 sequence: CASRQGGVTEAFF. DNA for the CDR3: TGTGCCAGCAGACAGGGTGGCGTCACTGAAGCTTTCTTT.

The rearrangement links TRBV9 to TRBJ1-2, with D hard to call. The CDR3 has 15 residues. V lost 2 bases, J lost 0 bases, and 11 bases lay in between. Germline CDR1 and CDR2: SGDLS and YYNGEE. The CDR3 DNA sequence: TGTGCCAGCAGCGTGTACATTTCCGCTAACTATGGCTACACCTTC. This encodes CASSVYISANYGYTF. The variable domain in full, completed from reference TRBV9 and TRBJ1-2, reads DSGVTQTPKHLITATGQRVTLRCSPRSGDLSVYWYQQSLDQGLQFLIQYYNGEERAKGNILERFSAQQFPDLHSELNLSSLELGDSALYFCASSVYISANYGYTFGSGTRLTVV.

This rearrangement joins TRBV29-1 to TRBJ1-5; a possible D gene is TRBD1 (6 bases). Germline assignment: CDR1 SQVTM and CDR2 ANQGSEA. The CDR3 spans 12 residues. Trimming removed 7 bases from V and 5 bases from J, with 12 bases in between. CDR3 sequence (DNA): TGCAGCGACCGGGACACTTATCAGCCCCAGCATTTT. Its translation is CSDRDTYQPQHF.

This sequence joins TRBV2 and TRBJ1-1; D unresolved. V was pared by 4 bases and J by 9 bases, with 9 bases between. CDR1 and CDR2 (germline): SNHLY, FYNNEI. The CDR3 totals 11 residues. This CDR3 reads CASSVDNQAFF. CDR3 nucleotide sequence: TGTGCCAGCAGTGTTGACAATCAAGCTTTCTTT.

This clone was picked up one time. One junction end does not reproduce the germline sequence, and a read error may be involved. V and J are TRBV5-4 and TRBJ2-1; 7 nucleotides align to TRBD1. The CDR3 runs 14 residues. CDR1 SGHNT and CDR2 YYREEE come from the germline V gene (reference sequence). The CDR3 bases are TGTGCCAGCAGATTGGACAGGTCAAGCAATGAGCAGTTCTTC. This encodes CASRLDRSSNEQFF.

The chain links TRBV12-3 or TRBV12-4 to TRBJ1-1, with a tentative D call TRBD1 (5 bases). The CDR3 is 13 amino acids. The V and J ends lost 8 bases and 1 base respectively, with 11 bases between them. For the CDR3, the DNA is TGTGCCAGCGGAATAGGGGCGAACACTGAAGCTTTCTTT. This sequence encodes CASGIGANTEAFF.

The sample holds one count of this clone. V gene TRBV15 combines with J gene TRBJ1-2; D is unclear. Looked up from germline, CDR1 is LNHNV and CDR2 is YYDKDF (reference sequence). CDR3 length equals 16 residues. Trimming stripped 0 bases from V and 4 bases from J, with 15 bases between. This chain's CDR3 is CATSRDAEGLGYGYTF. The CDR3 DNA is TGTGCCACCAGCAGAGATGCGGAGGGTCTAGGCTATGGCTACACCTTC.

The V call is TRBV27, the J call TRBJ1-1; 7 nucleotides match TRBD1. Looked up from germline, CDR1 is MNHEY and CDR2 is SMNVEV (reference sequence). This CDR3 contains 16 residues. The trim removed 5 bases at V and 1 base at J, leaving 10 bases unmatched. CDR3 nucleotide sequence: TGTGCCAGCAGTGTGACAGGGACGGTTCCGAACACTGAAGCTTTCTTT. This codes for CASSVTGTVPNTEAFF.

The gene calls are TRBV19 and TRBJ1-2, with TRBD1 matching 9 bases. CDR1 is LNHDA, CDR2 SQIVND, per germline (reference sequence). Losses at the gene ends were 7 bases for V and 4 bases for J; bases not matched to a gene: 13. CDR3 length: 16 residues. The CDR3 DNA follows: TGTGCCAGTACCATCGGGAGGGACAGGGCTTTCTATGGCTACACCTTC. Translation gives CASTIGRDRAFYGYTF. The variable domain in full, with the rest retrieved from reference TRBV19 and TRBJ1-2, is DGGITQSPKYLFRKEGQNVTLSCEQNLNHDAMYWYRQDPGQGLRLIYYSQIVNDFQKGDIAEGYSVSREKKESFPLTVTSAQKNPTAFYLCASTIGRDRAFYGYTFGSGTRLTVV.